The following is a TCR beta chain sequence with its context. Germline lookup yields CDR1 SGHNT and CDR2 YYREEE (reference sequence). The CDR3 runs 14 residues. V shed 0 bases and J shed 10 bases, with 14 bases lying between them. This record belongs to a study of cytomegalovirus exposure and HLA in healthy donors. PCR involved 60 Vbeta and 13 Jbeta primers. Produced via immunoSEQ multiplex PCR; TCRdb's table is partial and in-frame only. The sample holds fewer than 200,000 clones, 65% to 90% seen once. This clonotype was obtained from a human donor in good health. The sample taken for sequencing was PBMCs. The chain carries TRBV5-4 and TRBJ1-5, with D possibly TRBD1 on 5 matching bases. The DNA of the CDR3 is TGTGCCAGCAGCTTGGATGGGGGGGTTGATCCCCAGCATTTT. It translates to CASSLDGGVDPQHF.